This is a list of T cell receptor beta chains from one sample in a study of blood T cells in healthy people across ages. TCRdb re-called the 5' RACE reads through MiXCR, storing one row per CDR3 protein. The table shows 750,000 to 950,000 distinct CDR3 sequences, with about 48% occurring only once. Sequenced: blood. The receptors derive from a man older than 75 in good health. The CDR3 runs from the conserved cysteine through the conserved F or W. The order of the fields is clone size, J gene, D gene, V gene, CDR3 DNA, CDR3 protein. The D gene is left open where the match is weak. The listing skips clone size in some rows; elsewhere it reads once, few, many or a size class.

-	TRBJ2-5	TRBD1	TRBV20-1	TGCAGTGCCACCGGGACAGAGTTAGGGTTTAGGGAGCAGTACTTC	CSATGTELGFREQYF
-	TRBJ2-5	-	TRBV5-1	TGCGCCAGCAGCTTGGCCAGCTCCCAAGAGACCCAGTACTTC	CASSLASSQETQYF
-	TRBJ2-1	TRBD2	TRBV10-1	TGCGCCAGCAGTCCTAGCGGGAGGGCCGATAATGAGCAGTTCTTC	CASSPSGRADNEQFF
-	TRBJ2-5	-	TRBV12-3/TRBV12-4	TGTGCCAGCAGCCTTGGGAGGACGGAAGAGACCCAGTACTTC	CASSLGRTEETQYF
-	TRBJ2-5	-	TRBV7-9	TGTGCCAGCAGCGGTACGGCTGCCACAGAGACCCAGTACTTC	CASSGTAATETQYF
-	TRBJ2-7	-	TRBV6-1	TGTGCCAGCAGTGGACTTACTGGCTACGAGCAGTACTTC	CASSGLTGYEQYF
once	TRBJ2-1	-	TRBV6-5	TGTGCCAGCAGTGACGGGACGGGGCAGTTCTTC	CASSDGTGQFF
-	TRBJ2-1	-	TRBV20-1	TGCAGTGCTAGATTCCTTTTCTGGGAGCAGTTCTTC	CSARFLFWEQFF
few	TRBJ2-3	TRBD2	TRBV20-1	TGCAGTGCTAGATCTAGCGGGACTAGCACAGATACGCAGTATTTT	CSARSSGTSTDTQYF
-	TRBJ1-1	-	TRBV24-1	TGTGCCACCAGTGTCCTCGGGGACTTACCCACTGAAGCTTTCTTT	CATSVLGDLPTEAFF
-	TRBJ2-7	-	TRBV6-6	TGTGCCAGCAGTCCCCACGACAGATCCTCCTACGAGCAGTACTTC	CASSPHDRSSYEQYF
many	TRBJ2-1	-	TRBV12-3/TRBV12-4	TGTGCCAGCAGCTTAGAGTCTAGCGTCTCCTACAATGAGCAGTTCTTC	CASSLESSVSYNEQFF
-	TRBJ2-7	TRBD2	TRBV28	TGTGCCTGGGGGGGGAGGACCTACAATGAGCAGTACTTC	CAWGGRTYNEQYF
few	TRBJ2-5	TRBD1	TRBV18	TGTGCCAGCTCACCAGGGACAGGGGGCCGGGAGACCCAGTACTTC	CASSPGTGGRETQYF
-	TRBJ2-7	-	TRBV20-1	TGCAGTGCTAACGGGAGCTACGAGCAGTACTTC	CSANGSYEQYF
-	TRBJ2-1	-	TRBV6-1	TGTGCCAGCAGTGAACTGGGACGGTATTACAATGAGCGGTTCTTC	CASSELGRYYNERFF
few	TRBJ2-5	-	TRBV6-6	TGTGCCAGCATCCCCACCGGGGGAGAGACCCAGTACTTC	CASIPTGGETQYF
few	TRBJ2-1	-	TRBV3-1	TGTGCCAGCAGCTCAGGGGCGGGACCCTACAATGAGCAGTTCTTC	CASSSGAGPYNEQFF
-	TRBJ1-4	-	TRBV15	TGTGCCACCAGCGGGGGACGGACGGGAGAAAAACTGTTTTTT	CATSGGRTGEKLFF
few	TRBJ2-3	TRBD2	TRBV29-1	TGCAGCGGCTCGGCGGGAGCAGATACGCAGTATTTT	CSGSAGADTQYF
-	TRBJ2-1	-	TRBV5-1	TGCGCCAGCAGCAAACCAGAAAATTCGTACAATGAGCAGTTCTTC	CASSKPENSYNEQFF
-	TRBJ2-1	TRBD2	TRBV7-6	TGTGCCAGCAGCTTAGCGGGAGCGGGAGGACGTGGTGAGCAGTTCTTC	CASSLAGAGGRGEQFF
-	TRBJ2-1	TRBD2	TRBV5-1	TGCGCCAGCAGCTCATCGCCTAGCGGAAGAAATGAGCAGTTCTTC	CASSSSPSGRNEQFF
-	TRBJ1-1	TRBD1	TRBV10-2	TGCGCCAGTAGTCGACAGGGACAGGGGAACACTGAAGCTTTCTTT	CASSRQGQGNTEAFF
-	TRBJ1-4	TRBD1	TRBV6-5	TGTGCCAGCAGTTACTGGCGGGAGATTGGACAGGGGGGTGAAAAACTGTTTTTT	CASSYWREIGQGGEKLFF
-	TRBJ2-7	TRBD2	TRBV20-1	TGCAGTGCTAGAGATATTCGGCGGGAGGAGCGTGACGAGCAGTACTTC	CSARDIRREERDEQYF
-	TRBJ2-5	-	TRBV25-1	TGTGCCAGCAGTGAGGGCAGGGTCATAGAGACCCAGTACTTC	CASSEGRVIETQYF
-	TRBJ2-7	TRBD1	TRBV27	TGTGCCAGCAGTCCGGGACAGGGGGCGCGCGCACAGTACTTC	CASSPGQGARAQYF
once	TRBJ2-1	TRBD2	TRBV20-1	TGCAGTGCCACGCGGGGGACTGATTACAATGAGCAGTTCTTC	CSATRGTDYNEQFF
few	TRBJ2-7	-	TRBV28	TGTGCCAGCAGTCCAAGGGACATTTCCTACGAGCAGTACTTC	CASSPRDISYEQYF
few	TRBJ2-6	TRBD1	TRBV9	TGTGCCAGCAGCGTAGCAGGGGGAGCCGGGGCCAACGTCCTGACTTTC	CASSVAGGAGANVLTF
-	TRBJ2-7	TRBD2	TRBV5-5	TGTGCCAGCAGCTTGAGGCGGGAGGCCGCCTACGAGCAGTACTTC	CASSLRREAAYEQYF
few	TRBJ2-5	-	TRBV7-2	TGTGCCAGCAGCTTAGATTCTCCTAGTTCCCAGTACTTC	CASSLDSPSSQYF
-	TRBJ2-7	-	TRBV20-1	TGCAGTGCCCATACCATCCGGGACATGTCGTACGAGCAGTACTTC	CSAHTIRDMSYEQYF
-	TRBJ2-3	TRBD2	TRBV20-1	TGCAGTGCTAGAGGGACCGGGACTAGCGGGAGTTGGGATACGCAGTATTTT	CSARGTGTSGSWDTQYF
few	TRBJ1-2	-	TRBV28	TGTGCCAGCAGTTTAAAGCATGGCTACACCTTC	CASSLKHGYTF
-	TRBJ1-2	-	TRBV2	TGTACCAGCAGTGGTGGACCCCTGCGTGGCTACACCTTC	CTSSGGPLRGYTF
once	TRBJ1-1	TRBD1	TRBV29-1	TGCAGCGTTAGGACAGGGGGAACTGAAGCTTTCTTT	CSVRTGGTEAFF
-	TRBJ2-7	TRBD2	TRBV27	TGTGCCAGCGGAAATTGGGGTAGCGGGAACGAGCAGTACTTC	CASGNWGSGNEQYF
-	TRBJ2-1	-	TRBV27	TGTGCCAGCAGGCTAGCGAGAGAGGGTGAGCAGTTCTTC	CASRLAREGEQFF
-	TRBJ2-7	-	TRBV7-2	TGTGCCAGCAGCTTAACCCCAGAGCTGGAGCAGTACTTC	CASSLTPELEQYF
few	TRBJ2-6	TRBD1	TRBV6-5	TGTGCCAGCAGTTACGCATATCCACGGACAGGGAGAGAGTCTGGGGCCAACGTCCTGACTTTC	CASSYAYPRTGRESGANVLTF
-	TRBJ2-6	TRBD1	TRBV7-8	TGTGCCAGCAGCTTACGCCGGGAACAGGGGAGAGCTGGGGCCAACGTCCTGACTTTC	CASSLRREQGRAGANVLTF
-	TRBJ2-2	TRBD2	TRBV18	TGTGCCAGCTCACTAGGACTAGCGGGAGGGACCGGCACCGGGGAGCTGTTTTTT	CASSLGLAGGTGTGELFF
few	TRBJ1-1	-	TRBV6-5	TGTGCCAGCAGTCCGGAGGCGGCGAACACTGAAGCTTTCTTT	CASSPEAANTEAFF
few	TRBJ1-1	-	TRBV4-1	TGCGCCAGCAGCCAAGTATTGGACAGTCCTGAAGCTTTCTTT	CASSQVLDSPEAFF
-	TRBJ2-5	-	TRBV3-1	TGTGCCAGCAGCGCCCCAGGGCGAGAGACCCAGTACTTC	CASSAPGRETQYF
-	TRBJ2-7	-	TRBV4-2	TGTGCCAGCAGCCAAGATCGTACCGGGGACGGAACTGAGCAGTACTTC	CASSQDRTGDGTEQYF
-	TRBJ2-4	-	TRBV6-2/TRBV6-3	TGTGCCAGCAGTTACTTTGGTATTGGAAACATTCAGTACTTC	CASSYFGIGNIQYF
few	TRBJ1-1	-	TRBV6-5	TGTGCCAGCAGTTATGGACCGATGAACACTGAAGCTTTCTTT	CASSYGPMNTEAFF
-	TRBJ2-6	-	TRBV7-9	TGTGCCAGCAGCTTATTGCCCGGCATCTCTGGGGCCAACGTCCTGACTTTC	CASSLLPGISGANVLTF
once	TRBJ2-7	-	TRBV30	TGTGCCGGGAGTGCGGCGTTTGAGCAGTACTTC	CAGSAAFEQYF
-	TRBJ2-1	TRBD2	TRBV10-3	TGTGCCATCAGTGCCGGACTAGCGGGAGGGCCTGGTGAGCAGTTCTTC	CAISAGLAGGPGEQFF
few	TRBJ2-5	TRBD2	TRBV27	TGTGCCAGCAGGGGTTCTACGGGAGGCTTCCCAGAGACCCAGTACTTC	CASRGSTGGFPETQYF